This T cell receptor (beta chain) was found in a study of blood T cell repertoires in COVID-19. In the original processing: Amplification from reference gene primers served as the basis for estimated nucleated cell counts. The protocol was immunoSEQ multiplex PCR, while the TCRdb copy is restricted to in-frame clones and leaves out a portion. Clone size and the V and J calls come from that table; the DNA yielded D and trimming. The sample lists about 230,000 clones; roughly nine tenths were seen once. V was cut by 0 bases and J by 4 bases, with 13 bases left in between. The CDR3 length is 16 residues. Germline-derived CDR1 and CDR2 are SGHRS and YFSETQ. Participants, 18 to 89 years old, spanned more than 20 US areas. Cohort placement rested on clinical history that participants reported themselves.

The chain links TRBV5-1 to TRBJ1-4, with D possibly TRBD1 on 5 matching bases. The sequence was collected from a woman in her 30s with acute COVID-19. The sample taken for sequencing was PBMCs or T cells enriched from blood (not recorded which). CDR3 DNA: TGCGCCAGCAGCTTGGAGTGGGGGGGATATAATGAAAAACTGTTTTTT. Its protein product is CASSLEWGGYNEKLFF. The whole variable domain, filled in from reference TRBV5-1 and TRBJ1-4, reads KAGVTQTPRYLIKTRGQQVTLSCSPISGHRSVSWYQQTPGQGLQFLFEYFSETQRNKGNFPGRFSGRQFSNSRSEMNVSTLELGDSALYLCASSLEWGGYNEKLFFGSGTQLSVL.